Presented here are 22 T cell receptor beta chains from one specimen sequenced in a study of cytomegalovirus exposure and HLA in healthy donors. The PCR ran on 60 Vbeta and 13 Jbeta primers. Sequenced by immunoSEQ multiplex PCR; TCRdb stores in-frame clones only, minus some. Here the sample table reports 70,000 to 80,000 clones. The sequenced sample consisted of PBMCs. The receptors derive from a man aged 40-49 years in good health and CMV-seronegative.

The chain links TRBV7-9 to TRBJ1-5, with 7 bases matching TRBD1. The ends lost 3 bases at V and 0 bases at J; junction bases unmatched: 8. This CDR3 is built from 17 residues. CDR1 is SEHNR, CDR2 FQNEAQ, per germline (reference sequence). CDR3 residues: CASSFGTELYSNQPQHF. For the CDR3, the DNA is TGTGCCAGCAGCTTCGGGACAGAGCTTTATAGCAATCAGCCCCAGCATTTT.

This chain joins TRBV25-1 and TRBJ2-6; D not resolved. The CDR3 extends over 13 amino acids. V was trimmed by 5 bases and J by 4 bases, leaving 6 bases between them. Germline V CDR1 and CDR2: MGHDK, SYGVNS. This chain's CDR3 is CASSFGGANVLTF. The CDR3 region has the DNA TGTGCCAGCAGTTTCGGGGGGGCCAACGTCCTGACTTTC.

This chain joins TRBV7-2 and TRBJ2-3; 7 bases agree with TRBD2. The CDR3 contains 18 residues. The junction had 10 bases not matched to a gene; V was cut back by 1 base and J by 0 bases. In germline, CDR1 is SGHTA, CDR2 FQGNSA. This CDR3 is CASSLDRISGPSTDTQYF. Written as DNA, the CDR3 is TGTGCCAGCAGCTTAGATCGAATTAGCGGGCCTAGCACAGATACGCAGTATTTT.

This clone registers medium-sized by frequency. J is TRBJ2-1 and V is TRBV10-3; D possibly corresponds to TRBD1 (6 bases). Trimming pared 6 bases from V and 7 bases from J, leaving 16 bases between. The germline CDR1 and CDR2 sequences are ENHRY and SYGVKD. The CDR3 is 14 residues long. As DNA, the CDR3 is TGTGCCATCAGAGGCACCGGGACAAGAAATGAGCAGTTCTTC. Translation: CAIRGTGTRNEQFF.

The genes are TRBV29-1 and TRBJ1-1; D uncertain. This CDR3 comprises 14 residues. The germline V gene has CDR1 SQVTM and CDR2 ANQGSEA. The germline V and J ends were trimmed by 6 bases and 2 bases, with 16 bases remaining between them. The CDR3 protein is CSVAPGGGNTEAFF. The CDR3 DNA reads TGCAGCGTCGCCCCCGGAGGCGGAAACACTGAAGCTTTCTTT.

The chain has TRBV18 and TRBJ1-6; D remains unclear. Deletions cut 6 bases from V and 5 bases from J, with 17 bases between. The CDR3 is 16 amino acids. The germline V gene has CDR1 KGHSH and CDR2 LQKENI. CDR3 coding DNA: TGTGCCAGCTCCCCGGAGGAGTTACTCGATAATTCACCCCTCCACTTT. Translated, it gives CASSPEELLDNSPLHF.

The DNA for the CDR3 is TGTGCCTGGAGTCGAAGGACAGGGGACTACACCTTC. Translated, it gives CAWSRRTGDYTF. V gene TRBV30 combines with J gene TRBJ1-2, with 9 bases that match TRBD1. CDR1 and CDR2 from the germline V gene are GTSNPN and SVGIG (reference sequence). Unmatched junction bases numbered 5, after V lost 2 bases and J lost 10 bases. The CDR3 is 12 residues long.

J is TRBJ1-5 and V is TRBV6-1; D is possibly TRBD1 (5 bases). The CDR3 covers 14 residues. Germline V lookup: CDR1 MNHNS, CDR2 SASEGT. The V gene lost 2 bases and the J gene lost 7 bases, with 12 bases spanning the gap. This CDR3 is CASSERAGSQPQHF. The CDR3 nucleotides read TGTGCCAGCAGTGAACGGGCAGGGTCCCAGCCCCAGCATTTT.

This sequence joins TRBV7-9 and TRBJ2-7; maybe TRBD2 (6 bases). The germline V gene has CDR1 SEHNR and CDR2 FQNEAQ (reference sequence). V was trimmed by 5 bases and J by 7 bases, leaving 15 bases between them. CDR3 size: 13 residues. The CDR3, as DNA: TGTGCCAGCAGCCCGGGACCTGCGGGGGAGCAGTACTTC. Translation: CASSPGPAGEQYF.

DNA of the CDR3: TGTGCCAGCAGCGTGGGCGCAAAAGCTAGCACAGATACGCAGTATTTT. Its translation: CASSVGAKASTDTQYF. The chain couples TRBV9 to TRBJ2-3; D remains ambiguous. In germline, CDR1 is SGDLS, CDR2 YYNGEE. This CDR3 spans 16 amino acids. V was cut by 2 bases and J by 0 bases, with 13 bases left in between.

This chain uses TRBV7-3 with TRBJ2-1; possibly TRBD2 for D (5 bases). The CDR3 contains 15 residues. Germline V lookup: CDR1 SGHTA, CDR2 FQGTGA. V was cut by 2 bases and J by 6 bases, with 14 bases left in between. The CDR3 coding sequence is TGTGCCAGCAGCTTAGGAGGACTCCCTTCCAATGAGCAGTTCTTC. Encoded protein: CASSLGGLPSNEQFF.

The genes are TRBV5-6 and TRBJ2-7; TRBD1 aligns across 9 bases. The CDR3 spans 15 residues. V gave up 2 bases and J gave up 5 bases; unmatched junction bases: 8. Germline lookup yields CDR1 SGHDT and CDR2 YYEEEE. Here the CDR3 reads CASSFRGDRADEQYF. As DNA, the CDR3 is TGTGCCAGCAGCTTCCGGGGGGACAGGGCCGACGAGCAGTACTTC. The whole variable domain, filled in from reference TRBV5-6 and TRBJ2-7, reads DAGVTQSPTHLIKTRGQQVTLRCSPKSGHDTVSWYQQALGQGPQFIFQYYEEEERQRGNFPDRFSGHQFPNYSSELNVNALLLGDSALYLCASSFRGDRADEQYFGPGTRLTVT.

The V and J genes are TRBV2 and TRBJ1-4; TRBD1 might be the D (5 bases). The germline gives CDR1 SNHLY, CDR2 FYNNEI. Between the trimmed V and J ends, which lost 5 bases and 4 bases, there was a span of 8 bases. The CDR3 extends over 13 amino acids. The CDR3, as DNA: TGTGCCAGCAGTCAGGGAGGTAATGAAAAACTGTTTTTT. This gives the protein CASSQGGNEKLFF.

The chain employs TRBV7-9 and TRBJ1-4; no firm D call. The CDR3 contains 16 residues. Trimming removed 5 bases from V and 5 bases from J, with 18 bases in between. Germline CDR1 SEHNR, CDR2 FQNEAQ (reference sequence). The CDR3 nucleotides read TGTGCCAGCAGCCAAGCCTTCCTACGGGGAAATGAAAAACTGTTTTTT. Protein: CASSQAFLRGNEKLFF.

J is TRBJ2-1 and V is TRBV29-1; possibly TRBD1 for D (6 bases). V was cut by 0 bases and J by 3 bases, with 18 bases left in between. Per the germline V gene, CDR1 is SQVTM and CDR2 is ANQGSEA. This CDR3 spans 17 amino acids. The CDR3 sequence: CSVEEVDRSPLYNEQFF. In DNA, the CDR3 is TGCAGCGTTGAAGAGGTAGACAGGTCTCCCCTCTACAATGAGCAGTTCTTC.

The genes are TRBV7-9 and TRBJ2-7, with D perhaps TRBD2 (7 bases). This CDR3 spans 17 amino acids. Trimming took 3 bases from V and 7 from J, leaving 25 bases between them. The germline V gene encodes CDR1 SEHNR and CDR2 FQNEAQ (reference sequence). DNA for the CDR3: TGTGCCAGCAGCTTTTATCCCTGGTTCGGGGGGCGAGGAGAGCAGTACTTC. It translates to CASSFYPWFGGRGEQYF. Drawing the rest from reference TRBV7-9 and TRBJ2-7, the complete variable domain is DTGVSQNPRHKITKRGQNVTFRCDPISEHNRLYWYRQTLGQGPEFLTYFQNEAQLEKSRLLSDRFSAERPKGSFSTLEIQRTEQGDSAMYLCASSFYPWFGGRGEQYFGPGTRLTVT.

V is TRBV18 and J is TRBJ2-7; TRBD1 might be the D (6 bases). V was trimmed by 4 bases and J by 7 bases, leaving 11 bases between them. There are 12 residues in the CDR3. From germline, CDR1 is KGHSH and CDR2 LQKENI. The CDR3 spells CASSQNREEQYF. CDR3 DNA sequence: TGTGCCAGCTCACAAAACAGGGAAGAGCAGTACTTC.

The chain employs TRBV5-1 and TRBJ1-2; 10 bases agree with TRBD1. Germline CDR1 SGHRS, CDR2 YFSETQ. The CDR3 loop spans 16 amino acids. Trimming took 2 bases from V and 8 from J; bases not matched to a gene: 12. The CDR3 here is CASSLPGTGARVGYTF. In DNA, the CDR3 is TGCGCCAGCAGCTTACCCGGGACAGGGGCCAGGGTGGGCTACACCTTC.

This chain connects TRBV6-5 to TRBJ1-2, with D possibly being TRBD1 (6 bases). This CDR3 region has 14 residues. Germline V gene sequence: CDR1 MNHEY, CDR2 SVGAGI. Trimming took off 0 bases at V and 8 bases at J, with 13 bases between the two ends. The CDR3 DNA follows: TGTGCCAGCAGTTACTCGGGACAATCGGACGGCTACACCTTC. Encoded protein: CASSYSGQSDGYTF.

This chain joins TRBV7-9 and TRBJ2-2, with 7 bases aligning to TRBD1. Germline loops: CDR1 SEHNR, CDR2 FQNEAQ (reference sequence). This CDR3 region has 15 residues. Losses at the gene ends were 6 bases for V and 1 base for J; bases not matched to a gene: 5. The DNA of the CDR3 is TGTGCCAGCAGAGGAAGGGGGCAGAACACCGGGGAGCTGTTTTTT. It is translated as CASRGRGQNTGELFF.

The chain carries TRBV27 and TRBJ1-5, with TRBD1 as a possible D gene (6 bases). The CDR3 sequence is 14 residues long. V was clipped by 1 base and J by 4 bases, with 8 bases between them. The germline V gene has CDR1 MNHEY and CDR2 SMNVEV (reference sequence). The CDR3 nucleotides are TGTGCCAGCAGTTTATATGGACAGAATCAGCCCCAGCATTTT. Its protein product is CASSLYGQNQPQHF.

The V call is TRBV30, the J call TRBJ2-3; possible D gene TRBD1, 6 bases. V lost 0 bases and J 4 bases, leaving 17 bases between the germline ends. The CDR3 contains 16 residues. CDR1 and CDR2 (germline): GTSNPN, SVGIG (reference sequence). As DNA, the CDR3 is TGTGCCTGGAGTGTGTCCAGGGGTGGGGTCGCAGATACGCAGTATTTT. Amino acids: CAWSVSRGGVADTQYF. The full variable domain, its missing parts supplied by reference TRBV30 and TRBJ2-3, is SQTIHQWPATLVQPVGSPLSLECTVEGTSNPNLYWYRQAAGRGLQLLFYSVGIGQISSEVPQNLSASRPQDRQFILSSKKLLLSDSGFYLCAWSVSRGGVADTQYFGPGTRLTVL.